This TCR beta chain was recorded in a study of T cell repertoires in cytomegalovirus infection. Study-wide context: CMV epitopes, recently identified HLA-C-restricted and well-studied HLA-B-restricted, were used. Public TCR beta signatures marked donors with CMV infection and the matching HLA.

Via MiXCR, TCRdb re-called the reads, giving one row per CDR3 protein. Found here are about 770,000 distinct CDR3 sequences, 25% to 30% of them singletons; the top ten hold around 12%. Remarks on this clonotype: The antigen remains undetermined.

V was trimmed by 1 base and J by 7 bases, leaving 13 bases between them. The CDR3 is 14 residues long. Germline lookup yields CDR1 LGHDT and CDR2 YNNKEL (reference sequence). The V gene is TRBV3-1, the J gene TRBJ1-2; TRBD1 is a possible D gene (5 bases). The TCR originated in a human donor in good health (CMV status not recorded). Some clones in this sample may be carry-over from other donors' samples. Sequenced material: cultured CD8+ T cells from PBMCs, taken from culture after CMV antigen stimulation. The CDR3 loop is CASSQVGDLSGYTF. The CDR3 bases are TGTGCCAGCAGCCAAGTTGGGGACCTCTCTGGCTACACCTTC.